A selection of T cell receptor beta chains follows, all from one sample in a study of blood T cell repertoires in COVID-19. Generated by immunoSEQ multiplex PCR, the TCRdb table keeps only in-frame clones and is missing some. The table has about 100,000 clones, roughly 87% seen once. The sample comprised peripheral blood. The receptor set was obtained from a woman in her fifties or sixties with COVID-19, enrolled during active disease. The conserved cysteine and the conserved F or W are not part of the CDR3 here. A D gene is named only where the DNA matches it firmly.

ASSPTGTNTEAF . TRBV5-1
ASLSGGEETQY TRBD2 TRBV11-2
ASSLDRGGGTEAF TRBD1 TRBV7-9
ASSREQGGGDYEQY TRBD2 TRBV11-3
ASSQIPSGDGYT . TRBV3-1/TRBV3-2
ASSIGTAATNEKLF TRBD1 TRBV7-9
ASSLGGAETQY . TRBV11-3
ASSLTSGGTDTQY TRBD2 TRBV5-1
AWSVETSGNTIY . TRBV30
ASKTGPGANVLT . TRBV6-5
ASSLGNRSSYEQY . TRBV5-1
ASSSPGETQY . TRBV13
ASSQRGQLQF TRBD1 TRBV3-1/TRBV3-2
ASSQDLGLAGGGTGELF TRBD2 TRBV4-3
ATSDGARGGELF . TRBV24-1
ASSSLQGGMGEKLF . TRBV27
ASSPRSPRSGNTIY . TRBV7-3
ASRRGTSGGPSYNEQF TRBD2 TRBV2
ASSGQWNQPQH . TRBV7-9
AWTPHGQGDYNEQF TRBD1 TRBV30
ASSSLGTGYLTDTQY TRBD1 TRBV28
ASSQVGRDPETQY TRBD2 TRBV3-1/TRBV3-2
ASGLTGQTPEVYGYT TRBD1 TRBV12-5
AWSLGLEAF . TRBV30